Each of the 30 T cell receptor beta chains below was sequenced from the same sample in a study of neurological immune-mediated disorders. TCRdb redid the calling of the 5' RACE reads with MiXCR, one entry per CDR3 protein. Of 60,000 to 85,000 distinct CDR3 sequences detected, about 5% appear once; the ten largest clones hold about 2.2%. Sequencing was performed on PBMCs. These receptors were collected from a woman in her seventies with multiple sclerosis.

This clonotype was counted ten times or more. This chain connects TRBV5-6 to TRBJ2-2, with unresolved D. CDR1 SGHDT and CDR2 YYEEEE come from the germline V gene. This CDR3 spans 13 amino acids. V shed 1 base and J shed 6 bases, with 7 bases lying between them. For the CDR3, the DNA is TGTGCCAGCAGCTTGTCCCCCCCCGGGGAGCTGTTTTTT. This translates into CASSLSPPGELFF.

In this sample, this clonotype turned up many times. The CDR3 loop reads CASSPQPQTNTEAFF. The CDR3 DNA follows: TGTGCCAGCAGCCCCCAGCCCCAGACGAACACTGAAGCTTTCTTT. The genes are TRBV7-9 and TRBJ1-1; the D is unclear. Germline CDR1 reads SEHNR; CDR2 reads FQNEAQ (reference sequence). The CDR3 sequence is 15 residues long. Deletions cut 5 bases from V and 1 base from J, with 14 bases between.

The rearrangement links TRBV4-3 to TRBJ1-1, with D unclear. The germline CDR1 and CDR2 sequences are LGHNA and YSLEER. V shed 3 bases and J shed 2 bases, with 4 bases lying between them. The CDR3 sequence is 12 residues long. CDR3 nucleotide sequence: TGCGCCAGCAGCCACTCCAACACTGAAGCTTTCTTT. Amino acids: CASSHSNTEAFF.

The gene calls are TRBV29-1 and TRBJ2-5; D not resolved. The CDR3 is 13 amino acids. Trimming took 1 base from V and 2 from J, leaving 8 bases between them. The V gene's germline CDR1 is SQVTM and CDR2 ANQGSEA. Written as DNA, the CDR3 is TGCAGCGTTGAAGGGGTCGGACAAGAGACCCAGTACTTC. Amino acids: CSVEGVGQETQYF.

The table lists this clonotype with a few counts. The V call is TRBV20-1, the J call TRBJ1-3, with D maybe TRBD1 (6 bases). Trimming took 0 bases from V and 0 from J, leaving 12 bases between them. CDR3 length: 16 residues. From germline, CDR1 is DFQATT and CDR2 SNEGSKA (reference sequence). Written as DNA, the CDR3 is TGCAGTGCTAGAGATCTTCAGGGGAACTCTGGAAACACCATATATTTT. This codes for CSARDLQGNSGNTIYF.

The genes are TRBV4-3 and TRBJ2-2; D call uncertain. This CDR3 is 14 amino acids long. Germline lookup yields CDR1 LGHNA and CDR2 YSLEER. Between the trimmed V and J ends, which lost 1 base and 2 bases, there was a span of 5 bases. The CDR3 DNA reads as TGCGCCAGCAGCCAAGCACGCAACACCGGGGAGCTGTTTTTT. As protein: CASSQARNTGELFF.

V is TRBV5-1 and J is TRBJ2-5; D is ambiguous. V lost 3 bases to trimming and J lost 1 base, with 13 bases between them. Germline CDR1 is SGHRS and CDR2 is YFSETQ. This CDR3 comprises 15 residues. The CDR3 DNA is TGCGCCAGCAGCTACCTCTGGCGGAGCCAAGAGACCCAGTACTTC. Translated, it gives CASSYLWRSQETQYF. The full variable domain, completed using reference TRBV5-1 and TRBJ2-5, is KAGVTQTPRYLIKTRGQQVTLSCSPISGHRSVSWYQQTPGQGLQFLFEYFSETQRNKGNFPGRFSGRQFSNSRSEMNVSTLELGDSALYLCASSYLWRSQETQYFGPGTRLLVL.

This clonotype has at least ten counts. The chain has TRBV29-1 and TRBJ2-1; D may be TRBD1 (5 bases). V lost 6 bases and J lost 7, with 19 bases in between. Per germline, CDR1 SQVTM and CDR2 ANQGSEA. The CDR3 totals 14 residues. CDR3 protein: CSVPIWGLRNEQFF. For the CDR3, the DNA is TGCAGCGTCCCTATCTGGGGCCTTAGGAATGAGCAGTTCTTC.

This clonotype was counted many times. The J gene is TRBJ1-2, the V gene TRBV5-1; D remains ambiguous. Germline values: CDR1 SGHRS, CDR2 YFSETQ. The germline V and J ends were trimmed by 2 bases and 6 bases, with 8 bases remaining between them. The CDR3 length is 12 residues. The CDR3 region has the DNA TGCGCCAGCAGCTTAAAAGATAATGGCTACACCTTC. Protein product: CASSLKDNGYTF. The full variable domain, rest sourced from reference TRBV5-1 and TRBJ1-2, is KAGVTQTPRYLIKTRGQQVTLSCSPISGHRSVSWYQQTPGQGLQFLFEYFSETQRNKGNFPGRFSGRQFSNSRSEMNVSTLELGDSALYLCASSLKDNGYTFGSGTRLTVV.

This clonotype has a count of ten or more. CDR3 coding DNA: TGTGCCAGCAGCTCCCGACAGGGAGGCTACTCACCCCTCCACTTT. Protein product: CASSSRQGGYSPLHF. This chain connects TRBV5-6 to TRBJ1-6, with 7 bases fitting TRBD1. The CDR3 spans 15 residues. CDR1 and CDR2 (germline): SGHDT, YYEEEE. The V gene end was trimmed by 3 bases and the J gene end by 10 bases; junction bases not matched to a gene: 10.

This clonotype was observed at least ten times. The chain recombines TRBV12-5 with TRBJ2-7, with TRBD1 matching 9 bases. This CDR3 contains 16 residues. After removal of 2 bases from V and 5 bases from J, the junction contained 10 bases not matched to a gene. CDR1 and CDR2 from the germline V gene are LGHNT and FRNRAP. DNA of the CDR3: TGTGCTAGTGGTTTGCTCGGGACAGGGAATAAGCACGAGCAGTACTTC. This encodes CASGLLGTGNKHEQYF. Full variable domain (rest looked up from reference TRBV12-5 and TRBJ2-7): DARVTQTPRHKVTEMGQEVTMRCQPILGHNTVFWYRQTMMQGLELLAYFRNRAPLDDSGMPKDRFSAEMPDATLATLKIQPSEPRDSAVYFCASGLLGTGNKHEQYFGPGTRLTVT.

There are many counts of this clonotype. J is TRBJ2-1 and V is TRBV20-1; D remains ambiguous. In germline, CDR1 is DFQATT, CDR2 SNEGSKA (reference sequence). The V and J ends lost 3 bases and 0 bases respectively, with 18 bases between them. The CDR3 is 17 residues long. The CDR3 DNA reads as TGCAGTGCTAGGCACAGTAGGTCCTCCAGCTCCTACAATGAGCAGTTCTTC. The encoded protein is CSARHSRSSSSYNEQFF.

This clonotype has at least ten counts. This chain joins TRBV7-2 and TRBJ1-2; 7 nucleotides agree with TRBD1. After removal of 5 bases from V and 4 bases from J, the junction contained 13 bases not matched to a gene. The germline V gene encodes CDR1 SGHTA and CDR2 FQGNSA. This CDR3 contains 16 residues. CDR3 in DNA: TGTGCCAGCAGCGGGCTCGGGAGGGGGCACGGCTATGGCTACACCTTC. Its translation is CASSGLGRGHGYGYTF. The full variable domain, rest sourced from reference TRBV7-2 and TRBJ1-2, is GAGVSQSPSNKVTEKGKDVELRCDPISGHTALYWYRQSLGQGLEFLIYFQGNSAPDKSGLPSDRFSAERTGGSVSTLTIQRTQQEDSAVYLCASSGLGRGHGYGYTFGSGTRLTVV.

This clonotype has only a few counts. The V call is TRBV4-1, the J call TRBJ2-7, with TRBD2 identical over 13 bases. The CDR3 is made up of 19 amino acids. Looked up from germline, CDR1 is MGHRA and CDR2 is YSYEKL. The V gene end was trimmed by 5 bases and the J gene end by 2 bases; junction bases not matched to a gene: 15. The CDR3 spells CASSKKDADGTSGTYEQYF. CDR3 sequence (DNA): TGCGCCAGCAGCAAGAAAGACGCCGATGGGACTAGCGGGACCTACGAGCAGTACTTC.

Many counts were recorded for this clonotype. V and J are TRBV29-1 and TRBJ1-1; possible D gene TRBD1, 5 bases. Per the germline V gene, CDR1 is SQVTM and CDR2 is ANQGSEA. V gave up 7 bases and J gave up 6 bases, with 15 bases separating them. CDR3 length: 12 amino acids. In nucleotides, the CDR3 is TGCAGCGCCTCAGCGACGGGGGCTGAAGCTTTCTTT. It specifies CSASATGAEAFF. Full variable domain (missing parts from reference TRBV29-1 and TRBJ1-1): SAVISQKPSRDICQRGTSLTIQCQVDSQVTMMFWYRQQPGQSLTLIATANQGSEATYESGFVIDKFPISRPNLTFSTLTVSNMSPEDSSIYLCSASATGAEAFFGQGTRLTVV.

This clonotype was found a few times. J is TRBJ2-1 and V is TRBV12-3 or TRBV12-4; TRBD2 matches at 8 bases. The junction had 4 bases not matched to a gene; V was cut back by 6 bases and J by 0 bases. There are 15 residues in the CDR3. The CDR3 here is CASSRSGSSYNEQFF. DNA for the CDR3: TGTGCCAGCAGCCGCAGCGGGAGCTCCTACAATGAGCAGTTCTTC.

Many counts were recorded for this clonotype. The V and J genes are TRBV7-2 and TRBJ1-1; D is undetermined. The CDR3 length is 16 residues. Looked up from germline, CDR1 is SGHTA and CDR2 is FQGNSA. Trimming shortened V by 4 bases and J by 4 bases, and 19 bases separated the two germline ends. This chain's CDR3 is CASSSYTRLGGTEAFF. CDR3 sequence (DNA): TGTGCCAGCAGCTCTTATACGCGACTTGGTGGCACTGAAGCTTTCTTT.

This clonotype appeared many times. The chain uses TRBV7-2 and TRBJ2-3; D is perhaps TRBD2 (5 bases). The germline V and J ends were trimmed by 4 bases and 10 bases, with 12 bases remaining between them. This CDR3 has 12 residues. Germline loops: CDR1 SGHTA, CDR2 FQGNSA. DNA of the CDR3: TGTGCCAGCAGCTCCCCCGCCGGGGCGCAGTATTTT. It is translated as CASSSPAGAQYF.

The gene calls are TRBV20-1 and TRBJ1-2, with D perhaps TRBD1 (5 bases). The CDR3 spans 13 residues. The germline V gene has CDR1 DFQATT and CDR2 SNEGSKA (reference sequence). The V gene lost 3 bases and the J gene lost 3 bases, with 11 bases spanning the gap. CDR3 region: CSASSRDYYGYTF. In DNA form, the CDR3 reads TGCAGTGCTAGCTCCAGGGACTACTATGGCTACACCTTC.

There are many counts of this clonotype. The chain links TRBV12-3 or TRBV12-4 to TRBJ2-2; 11 positions match TRBD2. With V trimmed by 11 bases and J by 6 bases, 14 bases remained unmatched. CDR3 length equals 16 residues. CDR3 in DNA: TGTGCCTCCCCGGAACTAGCGGGAGATGGTGCCGGGGAGCTGTTTTTT. Encoded protein: CASPELAGDGAGELFF.

Only a few counts were recorded for this clonotype. The rearrangement uses TRBV20-1 and TRBJ2-6, with D perhaps matching TRBD1 (5 bases). The CDR3 loop spans 14 amino acids. The V gene's germline CDR1 is DFQATT and CDR2 SNEGSKA (reference sequence). The germline V and J ends were trimmed by 3 bases and 2 bases, with 8 bases remaining between them. The CDR3 DNA sequence: TGCAGTGCTAGGGAAGGGGCTGGGGCCAACGTCCTGACTTTC. This sequence encodes CSAREGAGANVLTF.

This clonotype was seen a handful of times. The chain carries TRBV29-1 and TRBJ2-7, with D possibly being TRBD1 (6 bases). The V end lost 4 bases, the J end lost 5 bases, and 18 bases lay between the germline ends. Germline V gene sequence: CDR1 SQVTM, CDR2 ANQGSEA. This CDR3 is built from 14 residues. This chain's CDR3 is CSVAMGPGDNEQYF. The CDR3 coding sequence is TGCAGCGTTGCAATGGGCCCAGGGGATAACGAGCAGTACTTC.

This chain joins TRBV18 and TRBJ1-2; 10 bases line up with TRBD1. The CDR3 is 14 amino acids. Germline V lookup: CDR1 KGHSH, CDR2 LQKENI. After removal of 2 bases from V and 3 bases from J, the junction contained 0 bases not matched to a gene. The CDR3 nucleotides read TGTGCCAGCTCACCAGGGACAGGGGACTATGGCTACACCTTC. Protein: CASSPGTGDYGYTF.

The table lists this clonotype with many counts. This chain links TRBV28 with TRBJ1-2; D remains unclear. Trimming removed 6 bases from V and 7 bases from J, with 12 bases in between. The V gene's germline CDR1 is MDHEN and CDR2 SYDVKM. The CDR3 consists of 12 residues. The DNA for the CDR3 is TGTGCCAGCAGATGGGCAGTCGGTGGCTACACCTTC. Translated, it gives CASRWAVGGYTF.

The sample holds many counts of this clonotype. This sequence joins TRBV4-1 and TRBJ2-7, with unresolved D. There are 14 residues in the CDR3. With 1 base removed from V and 2 bases from J, the gap between germline ends came to 9 bases. Germline CDR1 is MGHRA and CDR2 is YSYEKL. The CDR3 reads CASSQATKTYEQYF. CDR3 DNA: TGCGCCAGCAGCCAAGCCACCAAAACCTACGAGCAGTACTTC.

This clonotype was seen a handful of times. The chain recombines TRBV20-1 with TRBJ1-1; D possibly corresponds to TRBD1 (5 bases). Germline CDR1 reads DFQATT; CDR2 reads SNEGSKA (reference sequence). V was clipped by 1 base and J by 6 bases, with 9 bases between them. The CDR3 contains 12 residues. The CDR3 nucleotides are TGCAGTGCTAGAGGGCGGGGCGCTGAAGCTTTCTTT. The encoded protein is CSARGRGAEAFF.

In its sample, this clonotype was seen many times. V is TRBV12-3 or TRBV12-4 and J is TRBJ2-1, with a possible D match to TRBD2 (5 bases). V lost 3 bases and J 8 bases, leaving 8 bases between the germline ends. The CDR3 is 12 amino acids. The CDR3 region is CASSFRGYEQFF. The CDR3 coding sequence is TGTGCCAGCAGTTTCCGGGGTTATGAGCAGTTCTTC.

This clonotype was observed many times. The chain has TRBV5-1 and TRBJ2-7; 16 bases are shared with TRBD2. CDR3 length: 16 amino acids. CDR1 is SGHRS and CDR2 is YFSETQ in the germline V gene. V lost 6 bases, J lost 2 bases, and 5 bases stayed unmatched. The CDR3 coding sequence is TGCGCCAGCAACCCCGGGACTAGCGGGAGGGCCTACGAGCAGTACTTC. Protein sequence: CASNPGTSGRAYEQYF.

This clonotype was observed many times. The chain couples TRBV4-1 to TRBJ2-1; the D is unclear. This CDR3 has 18 residues. The germline V gene has CDR1 MGHRA and CDR2 YSYEKL. Trimming left V 4 bases short and J 1 base short, with 20 bases between. Here the CDR3 DNA reads TGCGCCAGCAGCCGCAGACCCGCTCGCGGACCTTCCTACAATGAGCAGTTCTTC. Translating it yields CASSRRPARGPSYNEQFF.

This clonotype showed up many times. The V gene is TRBV12-3 or TRBV12-4, the J gene TRBJ2-3, with 10 bases fitting TRBD1. Trimming cost V 3 bases and J 3 bases; bases outside gene matches: 6. This CDR3 is 16 amino acids long. The CDR3 loop is CASSFMTGGKTDTQYF. Here the CDR3 DNA reads TGTGCCAGCAGTTTCATGACAGGGGGCAAAACAGATACGCAGTATTTT.